This section outlines one T cell receptor (beta chain) sequence together with its context. These data originate in a study of shared clonotypes between healthy human individuals. Selected positively for CCR7 and CD45RO-negative, naive CD8 cells excluded terminally differentiated effector memory CD45RA+ cells. V dropped 4 bases and J dropped 9; count of bases not matched to a gene: 7. The CDR3 sequence is 15 residues long. CDR1 and CDR2 (germline): SEHNR, FQNEAQ (reference sequence). When replicate PCRs were run on sorted subsets, they used about 220 ng DNA, some 30,000 T cell genomes. TCRdb's copy holds only in-frame clones and misses some; the assay was immunoSEQ multiplex PCR. Of some 2.1 million clones in the sample, just over 90% were seen once.

The source material was naive CD8+ T cells from PBMCs. The chain has TRBV7-9 and TRBJ1-6; 9 bases align to TRBD1. The source of this sequence is a man aged 18 to 29 in good health. Some clones in this sample may be carry-over from other donors' samples. In DNA form, the CDR3 reads TGTGCCAGCAGCTCGCCGGGACAGGGAGGTTCACCCCTCCACTTT. Its translation: CASSSPGQGGSPLHF.